A single sample is the source of the 19 T cell receptor beta chains below, sequenced in a study of cytomegalovirus exposure and HLA in healthy donors. Primers: 60 Vbeta forward and 13 Jbeta reverse. Assay used: immunoSEQ multiplex PCR; TCRdb lists only in-frame clones, some missing. The sample lists about 100,000 clones; 75% to 90% were seen once. The specimen sequenced was PBMCs. The receptors originated from a man aged 25 to 40 in good health and CMV-seronegative.

The CDR3 DNA reads as TGCGCCAGCAGCTTGTCTTTTGAGAGCGGGGGGCAAGAGACCCAGTACTTC. Its translation is CASSLSFESGGQETQYF. V usage is TRBV5-1 and J usage is TRBJ2-5; 9 positions match TRBD2. Germline CDR1 is SGHRS and CDR2 is YFSETQ. The CDR3 runs 17 residues. The trim removed 1 base at V and 2 bases at J, leaving 9 bases unmatched.

The chain uses TRBV30 and TRBJ2-3, with D possibly being TRBD2 (5 bases). This CDR3 is built from 15 residues. Germline V gene data show CDR1 as GTSNPN and CDR2 as SVGIG (reference sequence). Trimming stripped 2 bases from V and 3 bases from J, with 15 bases between. The CDR3 DNA follows: TGTGCCTGGAGTTCGAAGACATCGGGGACAGATACGCAGTATTTT. Translating it yields CAWSSKTSGTDTQYF.

The CDR3 spells CASSLQGDSYNEQFF. The CDR3, as DNA: TGCGCCAGCAGCTTGCAAGGGGACAGTTACAATGAGCAGTTCTTC. The chain uses TRBV5-1 and TRBJ2-1, with TRBD1 matching over 7 bases. The V segment lost 1 base and the J segment 4 bases; nucleotides outside the gene matches: 5. The CDR3 runs to 15 residues. The germline V gene encodes CDR1 SGHRS and CDR2 YFSETQ.

The V gene is TRBV4-1, the J gene TRBJ2-1, with 8 bases aligning to TRBD1. The germline CDR1 and CDR2 sequences are MGHRA and YSYEKL. This CDR3 comprises 17 residues. V gave up 2 bases and J gave up 6 bases; unmatched junction bases: 12. The CDR3 loop reads CASSQPTRGRLGNEQFF. The CDR3 region has the DNA TGCGCCAGCAGCCAACCGACCAGGGGGCGGTTAGGCAATGAGCAGTTCTTC.

The chain joins TRBV2 to TRBJ2-4, with TRBD2 identical over 8 bases. Germline V gene data show CDR1 as SNHLY and CDR2 as FYNNEI. The CDR3 extends over 14 amino acids. V lost 5 bases, J lost 7 bases, and 7 bases stayed unmatched. The CDR3 DNA reads TGTGCCAGCAGTACCGGGACTAGGGGGAACATTCAGTACTTC. It is translated as CASSTGTRGNIQYF.

The chain carries TRBV6-5 and TRBJ2-3; 10 nucleotides align to TRBD1. This CDR3 is 14 amino acids long. J was trimmed by 6 bases and V by 6 bases; bases with no gene match: 6. CDR1 is MNHEY and CDR2 is SVGAGI in the germline V gene. The CDR3 sequence: CASRRQGAKDTQYF. The CDR3 DNA is TGTGCCAGCAGGAGACAGGGGGCGAAGGATACGCAGTATTTT.

The V call is TRBV4-2, the J call TRBJ1-2; tentative D call: TRBD1 (5 bases). Germline V gene lookup returns CDR1 LGHNA and CDR2 YNFKEQ. CDR3 size: 15 residues. Trimming left V 4 bases short and J 4 bases short, with 16 bases between. The CDR3 loop reads CASSPGGLRGYGYTF. The CDR3 DNA reads TGTGCCAGCAGCCCTGGGGGACTTAGGGGCTATGGCTACACCTTC.

CDR3 sequence reads: CASSQKQGSEQYF. The CDR3 bases are TGTGCCAGCAGCCAGAAACAGGGGAGCGAGCAGTACTTC. V gene TRBV7-6 combines with J gene TRBJ2-7, with 7 bases lining up with TRBD1. Germline CDR1 reads SGHVS; CDR2 reads FNYEAQ. CDR3 length: 13 residues. Trimming took 5 bases from V and 6 from J; bases not matched to a gene: 7.

Only one count was recorded for this clone. J is TRBJ1-4 and V is TRBV5-4, with TRBD1 as a possible D gene (6 bases). Trimming pared 3 bases from V and 7 bases from J, leaving 16 bases between. Germline CDR1 and CDR2: SGHNT and YYREEE (reference sequence). This CDR3 is built from 15 residues. The CDR3 protein is CASSWGGTGGEKLFF. In nucleotides, the CDR3 is TGTGCCAGCAGCTGGGGGGGCACCGGCGGTGAAAAACTGTTTTTT.

This clone was seen a handful of times. The chain carries TRBV28 and TRBJ1-1; no reliable D call. V was pared by 7 bases and J by 1 base, with 25 bases between. The CDR3 has 18 amino acids. Looked up from germline, CDR1 is MDHEN and CDR2 is SYDVKM. The CDR3 protein is CASKGGGPWTDSNTEAFF. CDR3 sequence (DNA): TGTGCCAGCAAGGGTGGAGGGCCCTGGACTGATTCGAACACTGAAGCTTTCTTT.

The chain is built from TRBV6-5 and TRBJ2-7, with a tentative D call TRBD1 (6 bases). The germline gives CDR1 MNHEY, CDR2 SVGAGI. This CDR3 has 14 amino acids. V was pared by 8 bases and J by 3 bases, with 17 bases between. CDR3 loop: CASGKGRGFYEQYF. The CDR3 nucleotides read TGTGCCAGCGGAAAGGGCAGGGGCTTCTACGAGCAGTACTTC.

This chain uses TRBV4-2 with TRBJ2-3, with a possible D match to TRBD1 (6 bases). V dropped 0 bases and J dropped 0 bases, with 13 bases sitting between them. The CDR3 spans 17 residues. CDR1 is LGHNA and CDR2 is YNFKEQ in the germline V gene. CDR3 protein: CASSQETGTASTDTQYF. The CDR3, as DNA: TGTGCCAGCAGCCAAGAAACAGGGACCGCTAGCACAGATACGCAGTATTTT.

The chain carries TRBV5-1 and TRBJ1-5; D possibly corresponds to TRBD1 (5 bases). The CDR3 spans 15 residues. Between the trimmed V and J ends, which lost 0 bases and 4 bases, there was a span of 11 bases. Germline lookup yields CDR1 SGHRS and CDR2 YFSETQ. CDR3 protein: CASSLDGGMNQPQHF. CDR3 nucleotides: TGCGCCAGCAGCTTGGATGGGGGGATGAATCAGCCCCAGCATTTT.

The chain recombines TRBV10-1 with TRBJ2-3; 7 bases are shared with TRBD1. The V segment lost 8 bases and the J segment 2 bases; nucleotides outside the gene matches: 13. The CDR3 has 16 amino acids. Germline CDR1 reads WNHNN; CDR2 reads SYGVQD (reference sequence). The CDR3 here is CASFPDRDSFTDTQYF. CDR3 DNA: TGCGCCAGCTTCCCAGACAGGGATTCTTTCACAGATACGCAGTATTTT.

The gene calls are TRBV10-3 and TRBJ2-3; unclear D gene. Trimming removed 2 bases from V and 3 bases from J, with 3 bases in between. The CDR3 is 12 residues long. Germline loops: CDR1 ENHRY, CDR2 SYGVKD. This CDR3 reads CAISEVTDTQYF. CDR3 nucleotide sequence: TGTGCCATCAGTGAGGTAACAGATACGCAGTATTTT.

The V and J genes are TRBV7-9 and TRBJ2-1; the match to TRBD2 covers 8 bases. V lost 1 base, J lost 7 bases, and 6 bases stayed unmatched. CDR1 is SEHNR and CDR2 is FQNEAQ in the germline V gene (reference sequence). This CDR3 is 15 amino acids long. The chain's CDR3 is CASSLGSPGGNEQFF. Here the CDR3 DNA reads TGTGCCAGCAGCTTAGGGTCCCCGGGGGGGAATGAGCAGTTCTTC.

The genes are TRBV7-3 and TRBJ1-2, with D possibly being TRBD1 (5 bases). This CDR3 contains 12 residues. In germline, CDR1 is SGHTA, CDR2 FQGTGA. Trimming took 8 bases from V and 7 from J, leaving 14 bases between them. The chain's CDR3 is CASPNGRGGYTF. CDR3 sequence (DNA): TGTGCCAGCCCAAACGGGAGGGGTGGCTACACCTTC.

The chain combines TRBV10-3 with TRBJ2-1, with TRBD2 matching over 12 bases. The V gene's germline CDR1 is ENHRY and CDR2 SYGVKD. The CDR3 covers 16 residues. Unmatched junction bases numbered 5, after V lost 0 bases and J lost 8 bases. The CDR3 DNA sequence: TGTGCCATCAGTGAGTCGAGACTAGCGGGAGTAGATGAGCAGTTCTTC. Its protein product is CAISESRLAGVDEQFF.

The V call is TRBV7-9, the J call TRBJ2-4; D is undetermined. This CDR3 contains 11 residues. Trimming cost V 5 bases and J 9 bases, with 8 bases left between them. The germline CDR1 and CDR2 sequences are SEHNR and FQNEAQ (reference sequence). The CDR3, as DNA: TGTGCCAGCAGCCCAAGCTTCATTCAGTACTTC. Translated, it gives CASSPSFIQYF.